This T cell receptor beta chain was observed in a study of identical twins. TCRdb called the 5' RACE reads again in MiXCR, with one record for every CDR3 protein. Of hundreds of thousands of distinct CDR3 sequences in the sample, 24% were seen once. The CDR3 runs to 13 residues. V was shortened by 8 bases and J by 9 bases, with 18 bases between the two germline ends. Note on this clonotype: Antigen unknown.

Findings and limits, study-wide: Clonotypes of the beta chain that were abundant in cord blood carried fewer insertions (memory repertoires showed none). Compared with models, monozygotic twins showed more out-of-frame TCR alpha sharing.

These data also featured in a second study, about T cells expressing NK-cell markers. As that report states: Sorted CD3+CD56-NKG2C+, CD3+CD56+NKG2C+ and CD3+CD56+NKG2C- T cells supplied the TCR beta repertoires. Dominance of the CD3+CD56-NKG2C+ fraction by these clonotypes also held in a handful of donors.

Source material: CD4+ T cells sorted from blood. The chain recombines TRBV12-3 or TRBV12-4 with TRBJ2-3; D unresolved. The sequence came from a woman aged 18-29 years in good health. CDR3 protein: CASEPEFAGTQYF. CDR3 sequence (DNA): TGTGCCAGCGAGCCGGAGTTCGCTGGGACGCAGTATTTT.